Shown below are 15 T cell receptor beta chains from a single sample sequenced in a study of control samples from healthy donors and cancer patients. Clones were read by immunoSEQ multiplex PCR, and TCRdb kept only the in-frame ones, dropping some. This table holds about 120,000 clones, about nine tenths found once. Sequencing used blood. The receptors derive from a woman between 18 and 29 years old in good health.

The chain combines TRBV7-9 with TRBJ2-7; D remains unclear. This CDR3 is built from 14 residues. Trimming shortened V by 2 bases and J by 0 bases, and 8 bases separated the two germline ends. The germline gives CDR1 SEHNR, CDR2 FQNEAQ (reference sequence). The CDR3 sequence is CASSLTSSSYEQYF. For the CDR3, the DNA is TGTGCCAGCAGCTTAACGTCAAGCTCCTACGAGCAGTACTTC.

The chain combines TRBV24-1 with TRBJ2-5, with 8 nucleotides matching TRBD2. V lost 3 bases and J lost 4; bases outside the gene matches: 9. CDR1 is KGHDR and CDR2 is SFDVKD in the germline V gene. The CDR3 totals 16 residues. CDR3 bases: TGTGCCACCAGTGATCCCACCCCGGGGGGGGGAGAGACCCAGTACTTC. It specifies CATSDPTPGGGETQYF.

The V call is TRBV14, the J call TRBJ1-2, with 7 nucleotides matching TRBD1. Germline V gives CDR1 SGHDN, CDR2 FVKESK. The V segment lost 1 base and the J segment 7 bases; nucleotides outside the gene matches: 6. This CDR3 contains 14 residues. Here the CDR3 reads CASSQVSGGRGYTF. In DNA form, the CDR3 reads TGTGCCAGCAGCCAAGTATCAGGGGGACGTGGCTACACCTTC.

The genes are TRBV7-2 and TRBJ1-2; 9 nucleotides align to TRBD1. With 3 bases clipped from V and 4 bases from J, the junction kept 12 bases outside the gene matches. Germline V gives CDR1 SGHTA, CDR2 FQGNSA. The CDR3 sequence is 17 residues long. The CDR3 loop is CASSLALTETGGYGYTF. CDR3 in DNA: TGTGCCAGCAGCTTGGCCCTAACCGAGACAGGGGGCTATGGCTACACCTTC.

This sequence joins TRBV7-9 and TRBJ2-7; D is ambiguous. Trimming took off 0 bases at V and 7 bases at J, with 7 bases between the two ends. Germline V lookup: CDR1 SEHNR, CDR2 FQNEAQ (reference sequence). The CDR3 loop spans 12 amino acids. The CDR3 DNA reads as TGTGCCAGCAGCTTAGCGCTCGGGGAGCAGTACTTC. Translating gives CASSLALGEQYF.

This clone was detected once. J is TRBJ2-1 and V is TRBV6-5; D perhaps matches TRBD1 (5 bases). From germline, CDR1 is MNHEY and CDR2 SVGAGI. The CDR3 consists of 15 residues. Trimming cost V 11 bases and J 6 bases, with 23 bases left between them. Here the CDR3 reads CAASKGLFDSNEQFF. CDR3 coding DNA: TGTGCCGCCAGCAAGGGCCTATTCGACAGCAATGAGCAGTTCTTC.

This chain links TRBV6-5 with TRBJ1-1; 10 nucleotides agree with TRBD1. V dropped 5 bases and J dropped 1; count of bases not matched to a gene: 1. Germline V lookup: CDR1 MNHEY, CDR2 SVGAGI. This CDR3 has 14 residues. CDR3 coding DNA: TGTGCCAGCAGTCGACAGGGGGCGAACACTGAAGCTTTCTTT. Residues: CASSRQGANTEAFF.

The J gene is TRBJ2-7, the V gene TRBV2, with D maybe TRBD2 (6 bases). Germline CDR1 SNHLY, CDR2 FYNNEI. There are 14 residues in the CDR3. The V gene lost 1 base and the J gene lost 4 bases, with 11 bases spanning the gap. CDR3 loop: CASSEDSGAYEQYF. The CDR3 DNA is TGTGCCAGCAGTGAAGACTCGGGAGCTTACGAGCAGTACTTC.

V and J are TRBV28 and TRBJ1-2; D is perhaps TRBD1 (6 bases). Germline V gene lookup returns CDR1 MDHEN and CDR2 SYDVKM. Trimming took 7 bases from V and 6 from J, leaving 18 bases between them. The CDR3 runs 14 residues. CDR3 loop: CASTPLGGLNGYTF. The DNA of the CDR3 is TGTGCCAGCACACCGCTCGGGGGGCTAAATGGCTACACCTTC.

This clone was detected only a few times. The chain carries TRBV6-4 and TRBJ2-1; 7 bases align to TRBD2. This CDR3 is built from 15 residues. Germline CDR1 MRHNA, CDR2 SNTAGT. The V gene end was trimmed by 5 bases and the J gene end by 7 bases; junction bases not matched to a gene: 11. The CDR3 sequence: CASSWWTSDINEQFF. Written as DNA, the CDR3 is TGTGCCAGCAGTTGGTGGACTAGTGACATAAATGAGCAGTTCTTC.

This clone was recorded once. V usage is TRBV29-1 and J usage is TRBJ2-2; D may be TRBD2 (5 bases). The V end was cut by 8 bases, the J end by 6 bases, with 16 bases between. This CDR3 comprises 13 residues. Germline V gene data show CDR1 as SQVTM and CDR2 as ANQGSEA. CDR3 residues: CSFCGLTPGELFF. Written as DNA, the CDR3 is TGCAGCTTTTGCGGGCTCACCCCCGGGGAGCTGTTTTTT.

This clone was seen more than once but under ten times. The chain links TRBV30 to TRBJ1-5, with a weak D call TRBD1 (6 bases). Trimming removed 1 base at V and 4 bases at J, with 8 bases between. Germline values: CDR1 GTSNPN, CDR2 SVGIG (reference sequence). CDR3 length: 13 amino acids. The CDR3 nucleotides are TGTGCCTGGAGTGACCAGGGGAATCAGCCCCAGCATTTT. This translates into CAWSDQGNQPQHF.

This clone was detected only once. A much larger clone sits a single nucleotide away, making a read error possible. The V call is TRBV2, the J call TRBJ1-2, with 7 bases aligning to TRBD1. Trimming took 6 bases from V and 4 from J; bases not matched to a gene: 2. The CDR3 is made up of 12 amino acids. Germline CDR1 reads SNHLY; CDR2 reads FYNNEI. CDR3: CASRGDSYGYTF. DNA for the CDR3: TGTGCCAGCAGGGGGGACAGCTATGGCTACACCTTC.

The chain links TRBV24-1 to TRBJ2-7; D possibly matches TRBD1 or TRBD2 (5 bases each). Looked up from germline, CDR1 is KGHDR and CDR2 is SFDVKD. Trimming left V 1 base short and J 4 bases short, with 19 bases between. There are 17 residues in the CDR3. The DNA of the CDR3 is TGTGCCACCAGTGATTTACCGGGACGGGTGGGGTTTTACGAGCAGTACTTC. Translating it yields CATSDLPGRVGFYEQYF.

This CDR3 reads CASRKRGQKTDTQYF. CDR3 in DNA: TGTGCCAGTAGGAAGAGGGGGCAGAAAACAGATACGCAGTATTTT. V gene TRBV19 combines with J gene TRBJ2-3; 7 bases are shared with TRBD1. The junction had 9 bases not matched to a gene; V was cut back by 6 bases and J by 3 bases. This CDR3 has 15 residues. CDR1 and CDR2 from the germline V gene are LNHDA and SQIVND (reference sequence).